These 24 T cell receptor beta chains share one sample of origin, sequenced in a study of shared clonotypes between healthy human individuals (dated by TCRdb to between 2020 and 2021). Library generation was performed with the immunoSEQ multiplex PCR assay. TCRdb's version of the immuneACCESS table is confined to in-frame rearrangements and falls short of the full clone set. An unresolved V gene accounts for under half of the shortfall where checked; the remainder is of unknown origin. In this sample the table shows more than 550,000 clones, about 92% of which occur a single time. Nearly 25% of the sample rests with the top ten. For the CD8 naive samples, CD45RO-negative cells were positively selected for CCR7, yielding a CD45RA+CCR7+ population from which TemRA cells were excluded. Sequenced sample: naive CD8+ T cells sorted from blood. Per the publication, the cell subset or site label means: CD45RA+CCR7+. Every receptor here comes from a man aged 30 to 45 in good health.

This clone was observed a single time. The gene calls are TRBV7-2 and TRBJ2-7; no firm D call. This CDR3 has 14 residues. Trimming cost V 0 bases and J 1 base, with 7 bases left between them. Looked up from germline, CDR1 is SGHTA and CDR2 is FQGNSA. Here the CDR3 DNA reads TGTGCCAGCAGCTTAGCGGCCGATTCCTACGAGCAGTACTTC. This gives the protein CASSLAADSYEQYF.

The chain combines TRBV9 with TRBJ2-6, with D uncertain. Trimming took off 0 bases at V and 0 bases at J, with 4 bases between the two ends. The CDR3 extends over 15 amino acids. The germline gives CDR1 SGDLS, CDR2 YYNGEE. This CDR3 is CASSVVASGANVLTF. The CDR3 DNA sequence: TGTGCCAGCAGCGTAGTGGCCTCTGGGGCCAACGTCCTGACTTTC. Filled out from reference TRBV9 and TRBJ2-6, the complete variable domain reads DSGVTQTPKHLITATGQRVTLRCSPRSGDLSVYWYQQSLDQGLQFLIQYYNGEERAKGNILERFSAQQFPDLHSELNLSSLELGDSALYFCASSVVASGANVLTFGAGSRLTVL.

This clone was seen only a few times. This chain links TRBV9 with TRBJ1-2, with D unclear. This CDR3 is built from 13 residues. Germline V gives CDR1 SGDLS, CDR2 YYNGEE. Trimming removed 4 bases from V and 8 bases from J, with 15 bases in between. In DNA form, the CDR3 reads TGTGCCAGCAGCACCGATTCGGGAGAAGGCTACACCTTC. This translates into CASSTDSGEGYTF.

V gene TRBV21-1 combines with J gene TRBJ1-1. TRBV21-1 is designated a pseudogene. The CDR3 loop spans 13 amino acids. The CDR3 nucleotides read TGTGCCAGCAGCAAAGCACACTACACTGAAGCTTTCTTT. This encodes CASSKAHYTEAFF.

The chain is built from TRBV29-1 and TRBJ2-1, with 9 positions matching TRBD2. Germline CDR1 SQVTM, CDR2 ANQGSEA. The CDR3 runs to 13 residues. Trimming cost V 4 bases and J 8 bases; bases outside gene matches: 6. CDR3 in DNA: TGCAGCGTTGTAGCGGGAGCGGTACATGAGCAGTTCTTC. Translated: CSVVAGAVHEQFF.

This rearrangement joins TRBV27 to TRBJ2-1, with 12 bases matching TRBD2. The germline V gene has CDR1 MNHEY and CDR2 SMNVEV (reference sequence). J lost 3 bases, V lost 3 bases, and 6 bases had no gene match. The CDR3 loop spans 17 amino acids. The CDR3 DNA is TGTGCCAGCAGTTTTCTAGCGGGAGGGCTTGACTACAATGAGCAGTTCTTC. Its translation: CASSFLAGGLDYNEQFF.

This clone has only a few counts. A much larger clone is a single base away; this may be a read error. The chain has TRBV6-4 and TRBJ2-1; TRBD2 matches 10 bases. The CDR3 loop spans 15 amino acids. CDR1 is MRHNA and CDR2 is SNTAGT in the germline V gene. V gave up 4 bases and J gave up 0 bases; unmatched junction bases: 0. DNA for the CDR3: TGTGCCAGCAGTGGGACTAGCGGCTCCTACAATGAGCAGTTCTTC. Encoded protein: CASSGTSGSYNEQFF.

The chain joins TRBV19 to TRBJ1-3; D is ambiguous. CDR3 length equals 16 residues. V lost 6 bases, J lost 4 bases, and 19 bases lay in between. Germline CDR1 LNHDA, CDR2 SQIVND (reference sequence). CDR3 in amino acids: CASRPSPERRGNTIYF. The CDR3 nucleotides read TGTGCCAGTAGACCAAGCCCGGAGAGGAGAGGAAACACCATATATTTT.

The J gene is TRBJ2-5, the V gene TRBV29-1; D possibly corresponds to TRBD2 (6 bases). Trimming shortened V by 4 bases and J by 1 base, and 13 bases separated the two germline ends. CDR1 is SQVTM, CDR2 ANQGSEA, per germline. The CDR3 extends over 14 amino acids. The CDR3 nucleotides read TGCAGCGTTGGGAGGGTAGGAGGCCAAGAGACCCAGTACTTC. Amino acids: CSVGRVGGQETQYF.

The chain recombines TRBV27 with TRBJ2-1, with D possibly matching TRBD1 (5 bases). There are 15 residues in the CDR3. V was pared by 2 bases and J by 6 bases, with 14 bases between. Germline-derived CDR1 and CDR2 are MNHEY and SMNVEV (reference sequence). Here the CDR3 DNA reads TGTGCCAGCAGTTTAGCTCCTGGGGCTTTCAATGAGCAGTTCTTC. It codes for CASSLAPGAFNEQFF.

The CDR3 DNA sequence: TGTGCCAGCAGCTTAGGGTCCGACGGGGAGCTGTTTTTT. Its protein product is CASSLGSDGELFF. The chain carries TRBV13 and TRBJ2-2; D gene uncertain. The CDR3 is 13 amino acids. V shed 0 bases and J shed 7 bases, with 6 bases lying between them. CDR1 and CDR2 (germline): PRHDT, FYEKMQ (reference sequence).

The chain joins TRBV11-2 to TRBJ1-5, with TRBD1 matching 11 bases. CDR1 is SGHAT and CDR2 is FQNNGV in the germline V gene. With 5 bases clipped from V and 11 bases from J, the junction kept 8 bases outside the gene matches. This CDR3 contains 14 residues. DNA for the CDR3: TGTGCCAGCAGCGTGGGACAGGGGGTTTGGGCCCAGCATTTT. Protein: CASSVGQGVWAQHF.

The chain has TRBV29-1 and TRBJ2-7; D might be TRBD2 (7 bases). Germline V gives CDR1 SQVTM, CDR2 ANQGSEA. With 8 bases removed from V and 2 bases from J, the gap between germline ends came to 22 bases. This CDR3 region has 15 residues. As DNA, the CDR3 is TGCAGCTTTGTTGGGGGGGCGGGTCGGCCCTACGAGCAGTACTTC. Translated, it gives CSFVGGAGRPYEQYF.

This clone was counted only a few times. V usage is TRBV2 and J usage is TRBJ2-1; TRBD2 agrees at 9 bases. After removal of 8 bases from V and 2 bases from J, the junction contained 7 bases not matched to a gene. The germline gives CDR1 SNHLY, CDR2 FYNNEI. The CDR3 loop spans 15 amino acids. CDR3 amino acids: CASGRREGPYNEQFF. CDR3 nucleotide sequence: TGTGCCAGCGGGAGGCGGGAGGGTCCCTACAATGAGCAGTTCTTC.

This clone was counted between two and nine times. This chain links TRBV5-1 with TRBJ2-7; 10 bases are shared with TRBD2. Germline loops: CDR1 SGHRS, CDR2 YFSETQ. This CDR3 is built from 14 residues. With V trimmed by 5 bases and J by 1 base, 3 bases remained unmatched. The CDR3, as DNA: TGCGCCAGCAGACTAGCGGGAAATTCCTACGAGCAGTACTTC. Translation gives CASRLAGNSYEQYF.

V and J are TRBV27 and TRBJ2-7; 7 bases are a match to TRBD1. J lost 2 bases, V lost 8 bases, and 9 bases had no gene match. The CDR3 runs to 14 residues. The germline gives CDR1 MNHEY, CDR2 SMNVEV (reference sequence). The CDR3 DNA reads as TGTGCCAGCGGACAGGTACCCCCTACCTACGAGCAGTACTTC. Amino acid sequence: CASGQVPPTYEQYF.

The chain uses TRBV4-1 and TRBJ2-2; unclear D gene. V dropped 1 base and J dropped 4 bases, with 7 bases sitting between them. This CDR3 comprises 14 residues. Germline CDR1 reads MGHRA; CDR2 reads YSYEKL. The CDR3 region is CASSQGLSTGELFF. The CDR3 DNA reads TGCGCCAGCAGCCAAGGACTGTCCACCGGGGAGCTGTTTTTT.

This CDR3 is CASSQITARNEKLFF. CDR3 coding DNA: TGCGCCAGCAGCCAAATAACAGCAAGGAATGAAAAACTGTTTTTT. V is TRBV4-1 and J is TRBJ1-4; D unclear. The V gene lost 2 bases and the J gene lost 5 bases, with 12 bases spanning the gap. Looked up from germline, CDR1 is MGHRA and CDR2 is YSYEKL. The CDR3 has 15 amino acids.

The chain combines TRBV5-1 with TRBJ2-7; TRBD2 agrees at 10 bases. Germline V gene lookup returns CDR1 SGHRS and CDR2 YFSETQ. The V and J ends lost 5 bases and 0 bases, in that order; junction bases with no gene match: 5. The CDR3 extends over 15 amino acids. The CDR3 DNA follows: TGCGCCAGCAGAAGCGGACTAGCGGACTCCTACGAGCAGTACTTC. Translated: CASRSGLADSYEQYF. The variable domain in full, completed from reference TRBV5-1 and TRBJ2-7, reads KAGVTQTPRYLIKTRGQQVTLSCSPISGHRSVSWYQQTPGQGLQFLFEYFSETQRNKGNFPGRFSGRQFSNSRSEMNVSTLELGDSALYLCASRSGLADSYEQYFGPGTRLTVT.

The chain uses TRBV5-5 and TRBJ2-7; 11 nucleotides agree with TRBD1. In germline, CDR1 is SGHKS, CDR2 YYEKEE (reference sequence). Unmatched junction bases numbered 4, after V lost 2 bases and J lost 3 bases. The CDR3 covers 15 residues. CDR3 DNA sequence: TGTGCCAGCAGCTTTCCGGGACAGGGGGACTACGAGCAGTACTTC. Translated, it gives CASSFPGQGDYEQYF.

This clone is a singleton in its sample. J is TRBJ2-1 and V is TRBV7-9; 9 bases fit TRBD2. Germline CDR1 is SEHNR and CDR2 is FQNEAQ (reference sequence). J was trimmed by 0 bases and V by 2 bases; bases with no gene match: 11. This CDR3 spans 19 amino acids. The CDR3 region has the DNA TGTGCCAGCAGCTTACCACAGACTAGCGGACTGATCTCCTACAATGAGCAGTTCTTC. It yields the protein CASSLPQTSGLISYNEQFF.

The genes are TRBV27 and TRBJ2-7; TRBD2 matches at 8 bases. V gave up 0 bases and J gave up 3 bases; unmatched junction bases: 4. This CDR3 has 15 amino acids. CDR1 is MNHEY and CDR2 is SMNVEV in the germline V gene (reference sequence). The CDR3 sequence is CASSLSGGRFYEQYF. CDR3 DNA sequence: TGTGCCAGCAGTTTATCGGGCGGGAGGTTCTACGAGCAGTACTTC.

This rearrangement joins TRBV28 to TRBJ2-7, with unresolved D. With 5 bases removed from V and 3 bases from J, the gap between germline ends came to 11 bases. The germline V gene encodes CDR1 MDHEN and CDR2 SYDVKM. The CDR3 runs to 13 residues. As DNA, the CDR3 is TGTGCCAGCAGTATGGACCGACGCTACGAGCAGTACTTC. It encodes CASSMDRRYEQYF.

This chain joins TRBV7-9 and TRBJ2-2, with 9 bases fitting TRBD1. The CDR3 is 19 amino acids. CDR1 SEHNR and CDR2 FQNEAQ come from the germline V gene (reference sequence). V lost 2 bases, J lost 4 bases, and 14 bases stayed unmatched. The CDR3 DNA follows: TGTGCCAGCAGCTTACCGAGGACAACAGGGGGCCGAGGCACCGGGGAGCTGTTTTTT. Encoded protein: CASSLPRTTGGRGTGELFF.